These 18 T cell receptor beta chains originate from one sample sequenced in a study of CD8 T cells in ankylosing spondylitis. Their antigens remain unidentified. Regarding the study as a whole: Characteristic, it appeared, of ankylosing spondylitis blood was a TCR beta motif of fewer than 10 highly homologous variants.

MiXCR, run by TCRdb on the 5' RACE reads, gives a single entry per CDR3 protein. The sample holds about 510,000 distinct CDR3 sequences; 5.3% are singletons and the top ten take 3% to 4.5%. The sample consisted of blood, either unsorted or a sorted T cell fraction (not recorded which). The receptors stem from a male donor with ankylosing spondylitis.

This clonotype was seen only a few times. This chain connects TRBV30 to TRBJ2-7; tentatively, D is TRBD1 or TRBD2 (6 bases each). This CDR3 contains 13 residues. Deletions cut 4 bases from V and 8 bases from J, with 18 bases between. Germline V CDR1 and CDR2: GTSNPN, SVGIG (reference sequence). CDR3 sequence: CAWTTGAPRQQYF. In DNA form, the CDR3 reads TGTGCCTGGACAACGGGGGCTCCCCGCCAGCAGTACTTC.

This clonotype was seen repeatedly, ten times or more. The J gene is TRBJ1-2, the V gene TRBV20-1; 7 bases are a match to TRBD1. The CDR3 extends over 13 amino acids. V was pared by 6 bases and J by 4 bases, with 8 bases of the junction left unmatched. Germline V gene data show CDR1 as DFQATT and CDR2 as SNEGSKA (reference sequence). The CDR3 spells CSAARGPGYGYTF. Here the CDR3 DNA reads TGCAGTGCGGCGAGGGGGCCCGGCTATGGCTACACCTTC.

In its sample, this clonotype was seen many times. V and J are TRBV10-3 and TRBJ2-4; 7 bases map to TRBD1. Germline trimming cut 6 bases from V and 8 bases from J; bases unmatched to any gene: 7. There are 13 residues in the CDR3. CDR1 is ENHRY, CDR2 SYGVKD, per germline. This CDR3 is CAIREGQEDIQYF. The CDR3 DNA is TGTGCCATCAGGGAAGGACAGGAGGACATTCAGTACTTC.

The chain joins TRBV27 to TRBJ2-3; D call uncertain. The germline V gene has CDR1 MNHEY and CDR2 SMNVEV (reference sequence). The CDR3 totals 15 residues. V dropped 7 bases and J dropped 0 bases, with 14 bases sitting between them. The CDR3 sequence is CASTKHRTSTDTQYF. The CDR3 nucleotides are TGTGCCAGCACAAAGCACAGAACTAGCACAGATACGCAGTATTTT.

This clonotype occurred many times. J is TRBJ1-1 and V is TRBV5-6; D is perhaps TRBD1 (6 bases). From germline, CDR1 is SGHDT and CDR2 YYEEEE. This CDR3 comprises 16 residues. V lost 0 bases and J lost 0, with 12 bases in between. The CDR3 region has the DNA TGTGCCAGCAGCTTGGTGGGGGGCCAATTGAACACTGAAGCTTTCTTT. Amino acid sequence: CASSLVGGQLNTEAFF.

At least ten counts were recorded for this clonotype. J is TRBJ1-1 and V is TRBV20-1; D gene unclear. This CDR3 is built from 13 residues. The V end was cut by 1 base, the J end by 5 bases, with 11 bases between. The germline V gene encodes CDR1 DFQATT and CDR2 SNEGSKA (reference sequence). Here the CDR3 reads CSARGLGRTEAFF. The CDR3 bases are TGCAGTGCTAGAGGGCTGGGTAGGACTGAAGCTTTCTTT.

This clonotype was recorded at least ten times. The chain employs TRBV20-1 and TRBJ2-7; the D gene is possibly TRBD2 (6 bases). Germline V lookup: CDR1 DFQATT, CDR2 SNEGSKA (reference sequence). The V gene lost 3 bases and the J gene lost 4 bases, with 10 bases spanning the gap. The CDR3 spans 12 residues. Written as DNA, the CDR3 is TGCAGTGCTAGCGGGAGTAAATACGAGCAGTACTTC. Amino acids: CSASGSKYEQYF.

This clonotype was detected ten times or more. This chain connects TRBV6-2 or TRBV6-3 to TRBJ2-3, with 8 bases matching TRBD1. Trimming removed 5 bases from V and 3 bases from J; junction bases left unmatched: 7. Germline V gene data show CDR1 as MNHEY and CDR2 as SVGEGT. There are 15 residues in the CDR3. The CDR3 DNA reads TGTGCCAGCAGTAAGGACAGGGCGCGGACAGATACGCAGTATTTT. It translates to CASSKDRARTDTQYF.

V and J are TRBV28 and TRBJ2-1; no reliable D call. Trimming cost V 6 bases and J 4 bases, with 22 bases left between them. This CDR3 comprises 17 residues. Per germline, CDR1 MDHEN and CDR2 SYDVKM. The CDR3 sequence is CASSTRLLCAEYNEQFF. Here the CDR3 DNA reads TGTGCCAGCAGCACCAGACTCCTCTGCGCGGAATACAATGAGCAGTTCTTC. The variable domain in full, with the rest retrieved from reference TRBV28 and TRBJ2-1, is DVKVTQSSRYLVKRTGEKVFLECVQDMDHENMFWYRQDPGLGLRLIYFSYDVKMKEKGDIPEGYSVSREKKERFSLILESASTNQTSMYLCASSTRLLCAEYNEQFFGPGTRLTVL.

The sample holds many counts of this clonotype. The chain employs TRBV4-3 and TRBJ2-7; the match to TRBD2 covers 12 bases. Germline lookup yields CDR1 LGHNA and CDR2 YSLEER. The ends lost 1 base at V and 4 bases at J; junction bases unmatched: 5. This CDR3 spans 16 amino acids. The CDR3 coding sequence is TGCGCCAGCAGCCAAGCCCCGACTAGCGGGAGTTACGAGCAGTACTTC. Encoded protein: CASSQAPTSGSYEQYF.

At least ten counts were recorded for this clonotype. The chain uses TRBV7-9 and TRBJ2-2; D not resolved. Germline assignment: CDR1 SEHNR and CDR2 FQNEAQ (reference sequence). The CDR3 has 12 amino acids. V was clipped by 5 bases and J by 7 bases, with 8 bases between them. The CDR3 here is CASSPFGGELFF. For the CDR3, the DNA is TGTGCCAGCAGCCCGTTTGGCGGGGAGCTGTTTTTT.

This clonotype was counted ten times or more. The chain has TRBV5-1 and TRBJ2-3, with TRBD1 identical over 7 bases. Germline trimming cut 2 bases from V and 3 bases from J; bases unmatched to any gene: 3. The CDR3 length is 14 residues. Germline CDR1 SGHRS, CDR2 YFSETQ. This CDR3 is CASSFYRGTDTQYF. CDR3 DNA sequence: TGCGCCAGCAGCTTCTACAGGGGAACAGATACGCAGTATTTT.

The gene calls are TRBV6-1 and TRBJ2-1, with 11 nucleotides matching TRBD1. The CDR3 is 15 amino acids. Germline CDR1 reads MNHNS; CDR2 reads SASEGT. V was pared by 5 bases and J by 9 bases, with 9 bases of the junction left unmatched. The CDR3 sequence is CASSPGTGGLGEQFF. The CDR3 DNA is TGTGCCAGCAGTCCCGGGACAGGGGGTCTGGGTGAGCAGTTCTTC.

The V gene is TRBV7-9, the J gene TRBJ2-2; perhaps TRBD1 as D (6 bases). The germline V gene has CDR1 SEHNR and CDR2 FQNEAQ (reference sequence). This CDR3 has 13 amino acids. The V and J ends lost 8 bases and 0 bases respectively, with 7 bases between them. The CDR3 reads CASRTANTGELFF. In DNA, the CDR3 is TGTGCCAGCCGGACAGCGAACACCGGGGAGCTGTTTTTT.

For the CDR3, the DNA is TGTGCCAGCAGCTTTCTAGCGGGAGGCCTCGTTAGGTTCTTC. Residues: CASSFLAGGLVRFF. The rearrangement joins TRBV7-2 to TRBJ2-1; 11 nucleotides agree with TRBD2. The CDR3 covers 14 residues. Germline CDR1 and CDR2: SGHTA and FQGNSA. The ends lost 3 bases at V and 15 bases at J; junction bases unmatched: 10.

Many counts were recorded for this clonotype. The gene calls are TRBV20-1 and TRBJ1-3; D unresolved. The CDR3 is 14 amino acids. The germline V gene encodes CDR1 DFQATT and CDR2 SNEGSKA (reference sequence). V was shortened by 3 bases and J by 0 bases, with 9 bases between the two germline ends. The CDR3 protein is CSARPSASGNTIYF. Here the CDR3 DNA reads TGCAGTGCTAGGCCTTCTGCCTCTGGAAACACCATATATTTT.

The J gene is TRBJ2-2, the V gene TRBV6-5, with D perhaps assigned TRBD1 or TRBD2 (6 bases each). Germline lookup yields CDR1 MNHEY and CDR2 SVGAGI. V was clipped by 2 bases and J by 5 bases, with 15 bases between them. The CDR3 totals 16 residues. CDR3 loop: CASSYGGQVGTGELFF. CDR3 coding DNA: TGTGCCAGCAGTTACGGGGGGCAGGTGGGGACCGGGGAGCTGTTTTTT.

The chain employs TRBV2 and TRBJ1-4; D is perhaps TRBD1 (5 bases). The CDR3 contains 15 residues. The V gene's germline CDR1 is SNHLY and CDR2 FYNNEI. The V end was cut by 6 bases, the J end by 5 bases, with 16 bases between. DNA of the CDR3: TGTGCCAGCAGCCCTCAGGGCGTAGGGAATGAAAAACTGTTTTTT. It is translated as CASSPQGVGNEKLFF.